This T cell receptor beta chain was captured in a study of blood T cell repertoires in COVID-19. Study context: Donors in the United States, Italy and Spain gave samples during acute or convalescent COVID-19. The cDNA or gDNA used as material had been derived from T cells, B-cell-depleted T cells, or PBMCs.

The CDR3 runs 13 residues. Germline V lookup: CDR1 SEHNR, CDR2 FQNEAQ (reference sequence). The V end lost 2 bases, the J end lost 6 bases, and 10 bases lay between the germline ends. Authors' processing steps: Estimation of nucleated cell counts relied on the amplification of reference gene primers. Libraries were prepared by immunoSEQ multiplex PCR; TCRdb keeps only in-frame clonotypes and omits some of them. V, J and clone size are those of that table, while D and trimming were read from the DNA. This sample carries roughly 280,000 clones, approximately 86% of them seen once, and the ten largest clones take about 2.2%.

The sequenced sample was peripheral blood. The V and J genes are TRBV7-9 and TRBJ1-1, with D perhaps TRBD1 (6 bases). The source of this sequence is a woman between 50 and 59 years old who had recovered from COVID-19. CDR3 loop: CASSLYGQSEAFF. The CDR3 nucleotides read TGTGCCAGCAGCTTATACGGACAGTCTGAAGCTTTCTTT. The complete variable domain, with remaining parts taken from reference TRBV7-9 and TRBJ1-1, reads DTGVSQNPRHKITKRGQNVTFRCDPISEHNRLYWYRQTLGQGPEFLTYFQNEAQLEKSRLLSDRFSAERPKGSFSTLEIQRTEQGDSAMYLCASSLYGQSEAFFGQGTRLTVV.